The 20 T cell receptor beta chains below all came from one sample that was sequenced in a study of blood T cell repertoires in COVID-19. The protocol was immunoSEQ multiplex PCR, while the TCRdb copy is restricted to in-frame clones and leaves out a portion. The table has about 410,000 clones, around nine tenths seen once. The sample taken for sequencing was PBMCs or T cells enriched from blood (not recorded which). Receptors originate from a woman aged 25 to 39 who had recovered from COVID-19.

The table lists this clone with a count of one. The chain is built from TRBV7-3 and TRBJ2-7, with 8 bases matching TRBD1. Germline CDR1 SGHTA, CDR2 FQGTGA. The ends lost 5 bases at V and 1 base at J; junction bases unmatched: 4. CDR3 length: 14 amino acids. CDR3 coding DNA: TGTGCCAGCAGCCGGGACAGGACGTCCTACGAGCAGTACTTC. Residues: CASSRDRTSYEQYF.

The rearrangement uses TRBV15 and TRBJ2-2; 8 bases are a match to TRBD1. Germline CDR1 reads LNHNV; CDR2 reads YYDKDF (reference sequence). V shed 3 bases, J shed 4 bases, and the junction held 10 bases outside the gene matches. The CDR3 extends over 17 amino acids. The CDR3 DNA reads as TGTGCCACCAGCAGGGATCCCCCCAGGGGGCTCACCGGGGAGCTGTTTTTT. Residues: CATSRDPPRGLTGELFF.

This sequence joins TRBV7-8 and TRBJ2-2; tentative D call: TRBD2 (5 bases). Trimming stripped 4 bases from V and 7 bases from J, with 22 bases between. Germline V lookup: CDR1 SGHVS, CDR2 FQNEAQ. The CDR3 has 17 amino acids. DNA of the CDR3: TGTGCCAGCAGCTACGATCGCAGGTCCGCTGCGGGCGGGGAGCTGTTTTTT. It is translated as CASSYDRRSAAGGELFF.

This sequence joins TRBV28 and TRBJ2-5; no definite D call. The ends were cut back, 6 bases at V and 1 base at J, with 15 bases in the middle. Germline V gene sequence: CDR1 MDHEN, CDR2 SYDVKM. The CDR3 length is 15 residues. CDR3 amino acids: CASSHLLPSQETQYF. The CDR3 DNA sequence: TGTGCCAGCAGCCACCTTCTTCCGAGCCAAGAGACCCAGTACTTC. The full variable domain, rest sourced from reference TRBV28 and TRBJ2-5, is DVKVTQSSRYLVKRTGEKVFLECVQDMDHENMFWYRQDPGLGLRLIYFSYDVKMKEKGDIPEGYSVSREKKERFSLILESASTNQTSMYLCASSHLLPSQETQYFGPGTRLLVL.

The J gene is TRBJ1-2, the V gene TRBV11-2; TRBD1 matches 8 bases. Trimming at V came to 5 bases and at J to 4 bases, leaving 9 bases not matched to a gene. Germline CDR1 reads SGHAT; CDR2 reads FQNNGV. The CDR3 totals 15 residues. CDR3 coding DNA: TGTGCCAGCAGCCTACAGGGGGACCCCCTCTATGGCTACACCTTC. It codes for CASSLQGDPLYGYTF.

The CDR3: CSVEDWGGYGYTF. The CDR3 coding sequence is TGCAGCGTTGAAGATTGGGGAGGCTATGGCTACACCTTC. The rearrangement uses TRBV29-1 and TRBJ1-2, with D uncertain. CDR1 SQVTM and CDR2 ANQGSEA come from the germline V gene. This CDR3 region has 13 residues. V was pared by 0 bases and J by 4 bases, with 9 bases between.

The genes are TRBV15 and TRBJ2-7; 8 bases are a match to TRBD1. This CDR3 is built from 16 residues. The germline V gene encodes CDR1 LNHNV and CDR2 YYDKDF (reference sequence). After removal of 3 bases from V and 4 bases from J, the junction contained 11 bases not matched to a gene. In nucleotides, the CDR3 is TGTGCCACCAGCAGGGACAGGGTCCCACCTTTGTACGAGCAGTACTTC. It specifies CATSRDRVPPLYEQYF.

The chain combines TRBV4-1 with TRBJ2-3; TRBD2 matches at 11 bases. The V gene end was trimmed by 4 bases and the J gene end by 4 bases; junction bases not matched to a gene: 10. Germline CDR1 is MGHRA and CDR2 is YSYEKL. This CDR3 contains 17 residues. Here the CDR3 DNA reads TGCGCCAGCAGCCGTACACATAGCGGGGGGGCCGCAGATACGCAGTATTTT. Its translation is CASSRTHSGGAADTQYF.

This clone was observed a single time. V usage is TRBV24-1 and J usage is TRBJ1-2; the match to TRBD1 covers 7 bases. With V trimmed by 3 bases and J by 6 bases, 3 bases remained unmatched. CDR1 is KGHDR and CDR2 is SFDVKD in the germline V gene. The length of the CDR3 is 13 residues. The CDR3 region has the DNA TGTGCCACCAGTGATCCCGACAGGGATGGCTACACCTTC. Amino acid sequence: CATSDPDRDGYTF.

This rearrangement joins TRBV11-3 to TRBJ2-2, with TRBD2 identical over 12 bases. The CDR3 sequence is 16 residues long. In germline, CDR1 is SGHNT, CDR2 YENEEA. J gave up 9 bases and V 3 bases, and 8 bases lay outside the gene matches. CDR3 amino acids: CASSLGMTSGGRELFF. For the CDR3, the DNA is TGTGCCAGCAGCTTGGGGATGACTAGCGGGGGACGGGAGCTGTTTTTT.

This chain links TRBV29-1 with TRBJ2-2; unclear D gene. V was trimmed by 4 bases and J by 6 bases, leaving 15 bases between them. Germline V gene data show CDR1 as SQVTM and CDR2 as ANQGSEA. This CDR3 contains 14 residues. In nucleotides, the CDR3 is TGCAGCGTTGGGTCGTTAGCCTCACCCGGGGAGCTGTTTTTT. It specifies CSVGSLASPGELFF.

This chain connects TRBV7-2 to TRBJ1-2; D is unresolved. V was trimmed by 2 bases and J by 8 bases, leaving 18 bases between them. This CDR3 is built from 15 residues. Germline lookup yields CDR1 SGHTA and CDR2 FQGNSA. As DNA, the CDR3 is TGTGCCAGCAGCTTAACCGGGATCCGGGGAGGAGGCTACACCTTC. It yields the protein CASSLTGIRGGGYTF.

This chain connects TRBV7-9 to TRBJ1-1; TRBD1 is a possible D gene (6 bases). Trimming took 1 base from V and 0 from J, leaving 15 bases between them. Germline CDR1 and CDR2: SEHNR and FQNEAQ (reference sequence). The CDR3 is 17 residues long. The CDR3 DNA follows: TGTGCCAGCAGCTTAGGTCAGGGGCCCCCCCTGAACACTGAAGCTTTCTTT. Protein: CASSLGQGPPLNTEAFF.

The CDR3 DNA reads TGTGCCTGGAGCTGGGCAGGGGGCAGAAACACCATATATTTT. This translates into CAWSWAGGRNTIYF. V usage is TRBV30 and J usage is TRBJ1-3; TRBD1 agrees at 8 bases. After removal of 3 bases from V and 5 bases from J, the junction contained 6 bases not matched to a gene. The CDR3 sequence is 14 residues long. The germline CDR1 and CDR2 sequences are GTSNPN and SVGIG (reference sequence).

The chain links TRBV7-9 to TRBJ2-7; 8 positions agree with TRBD2. CDR1 is SEHNR and CDR2 is FQNEAQ in the germline V gene (reference sequence). V gave up 5 bases and J gave up 3 bases; unmatched junction bases: 9. The CDR3 has 15 residues. The DNA of the CDR3 is TGTGCCAGCAGCCCTTCCAGCGGGAGTCTCTACGAGCAGTACTTC. Its protein is CASSPSSGSLYEQYF.

This chain connects TRBV6-5 to TRBJ1-6; unclear D gene. This CDR3 is built from 13 residues. The germline V gene has CDR1 MNHEY and CDR2 SVGAGI. V was clipped by 6 bases and J by 5 bases, with 8 bases between them. CDR3 sequence (DNA): TGTGCCAGCAGGGGAGAAAATAATTCACCCCTCCACTTT. Encoded protein: CASRGENNSPLHF.

V and J are TRBV7-2 and TRBJ2-7; perhaps TRBD1 as D (5 bases). In germline, CDR1 is SGHTA, CDR2 FQGNSA. The V and J ends lost 1 base and 3 bases respectively, with 10 bases between them. The CDR3 covers 14 residues. CDR3 DNA sequence: TGTGCCAGCAGCTTAGACGGCAGGGACTACGAGCAGTACTTC. Protein: CASSLDGRDYEQYF.

The chain has TRBV4-1 and TRBJ1-5, with D possibly TRBD1 on 5 matching bases. V lost 4 bases and J 7 bases, leaving 20 bases between the germline ends. CDR1 and CDR2 (germline): MGHRA, YSYEKL. There are 16 residues in the CDR3. CDR3 sequence (DNA): TGCGCCAGCAGCCCCCAGCCGGGGGTACCCCCACAGCCCCAGCATTTT. It specifies CASSPQPGVPPQPQHF.

The genes are TRBV7-2 and TRBJ2-1; 10 positions match TRBD2. V lost 6 bases, J lost 5 bases, and 7 bases stayed unmatched. The CDR3 has 15 residues. Germline V lookup: CDR1 SGHTA, CDR2 FQGNSA. CDR3 sequence reads: CASRSSGGHNNEQFF. The CDR3 region has the DNA TGTGCCAGCAGAAGTAGCGGGGGGCATAACAATGAGCAGTTCTTC.

The V call is TRBV4-2, the J call TRBJ1-1, with D perhaps TRBD1 (5 bases). V dropped 4 bases and J dropped 6 bases, with 12 bases sitting between them. CDR1 LGHNA and CDR2 YNFKEQ come from the germline V gene. CDR3 size: 13 residues. DNA for the CDR3: TGTGCCAGCAGCCCAGCGATGGGGCCTGAAGCTTTCTTT. Encoded protein: CASSPAMGPEAFF.